This TCR beta chain was identified in a study of CD8 T cells in ankylosing spondylitis (TCRdb year 2017). Regarding the study in general: The study profiled T cell receptor beta repertoires in healthy donors and ankylosing spondylitis patients to find disease-linked TCR variants. Peripheral blood samples were taken, and synovial fluid was additionally collected from ankylosing spondylitis patients. The whole study cohort included 108 healthy donors and some 27 ankylosing spondylitis patients.

Sequencing instrument: Illumina HiSeq 2500. TCR beta libraries were prepared by quantitative 5'-RACE with molecular barcodes. Turning to the authors' computational methods: A new computational method, built on a probabilistic model of VDJ rearrangement, was used to identify disease-linked TCR variants. TCRdb trimmed the raw reads at Q25, called clones with MiXCR and kept productive beta chains. CDR3 protein duplicates are merged, each entry listing the most common genes and DNA. TCRdb assigned the V and J calls; the authors' analysis was not used. The sample table records hundreds of thousands of distinct CDR3 sequences; approximately 12% of these occur just once. In total, the top ten clones hold roughly 0.51% of the sample. The CDR3 sequence holds 16 residues, the cysteine and phenylalanine included. This entry keeps only the CDR3 DNA: 48 bases, framed from base 1. In the germline V gene, CDR1 corresponds to SGHTA and CDR2 to FQGNSA. Trimming takes 5 bases from V and 4 bases from J, and the germline ends sit 17 bases apart.

The study at large found these results: A CD8+ phenotype was shown by the disease-linked clones, which were found at relatively low frequencies in peripheral blood. Some TCR beta motif variants had previously been reported in synovial fluid and blood of reactive arthritis patients, which suggested common disease-initiation mechanisms. The disease-linked clones were reported to be significantly enriched in matched synovial fluid samples from ankylosing spondylitis patients. A TCR beta motif of about eight highly homologous amino acid variants appeared characteristic of blood from ankylosing spondylitis patients.

Concerning this clonotype itself: Its antigen is not yet known. No base quality information exists; no much larger clone differs at one position.

Recombination linked TRBV7-2 to TRBJ2-2; TRBD2 is perhaps the D gene, given 7 matching bases. The sample taken for sequencing was blood, either unsorted or a sorted T cell fraction (not recorded which). The receptor was isolated from a male donor with ankylosing spondylitis. Here the CDR3 is given as CASSPRGGAGTGELFF. The sequenced DNA is TGTGCCAGCAGCCCAAGGGGGGGCGCAGGCACCGGGGAGCTGTTTTTT.